These 27 T cell receptor beta chains were all obtained from the same sample, sequenced in a study of regulatory T cells in long-lasting Graves disease. To make TCR beta libraries, researchers used iRepertoire HTBI primers and Arm-PCR of CDR3 regions. TCRdb reanalysed the multiplex PCR reads using MiXCR and keeps one entry per CDR3 protein. Of about 470,000 distinct CDR3 sequences in the sample, more than 20% were seen once. The time point denotes: persistent/refractory GD, antithyroid drugs over 5 years with positive TRAb. From PBMCs, RNA was extracted and then used to make the TCR library. The sample was peripheral blood mononuclear cells (PBMCs), taken when the disease was refractory, from a patient treated with antithyroid drugs. The source of these receptors is a female donor with Graves disease.

The table lists this clonotype with many counts. This rearrangement joins TRBV12-3 or TRBV12-4 to TRBJ1-5; D unclear. CDR3 length: 13 residues. V was pared by 1 base and J by 6 bases, with 7 bases between. For the CDR3, the DNA is TGTGCCAGCAGTTTAGGGCGGGGTCAGCCCCAGCATTTT. It is translated as CASSLGRGQPQHF.

V usage is TRBV18 and J usage is TRBJ2-3; D not resolved. Trimming left V 2 bases short and J 2 bases short, with 11 bases between. This CDR3 contains 15 residues. Germline CDR1 reads KGHSH; CDR2 reads LQKENI. CDR3 protein: CASSPWKTFTDTQYF. The CDR3, as DNA: TGTGCCAGCTCACCATGGAAGACTTTCACAGATACGCAGTATTTT. Looking up the rest from reference TRBV18 and TRBJ2-3 gives the full variable domain: NAGVMQNPRHLVRRRGQEARLRCSPMKGHSHVYWYRQLPEEGLKFMVYLQKENIIDESGMPKERFSAEFPKEGPSILRIQQVVRGDSAAYFCASSPWKTFTDTQYFGPGTRLTVL.

This clonotype was seen at least ten times. This rearrangement joins TRBV2 to TRBJ1-4; perhaps TRBD1 as D (6 bases). The CDR3 has 13 residues. Germline V gives CDR1 SNHLY, CDR2 FYNNEI. With 10 bases removed from V and 5 bases from J, the gap between germline ends came to 14 bases. The CDR3 is CATFGQRNEKLFF. The DNA of the CDR3 is TGTGCCACCTTCGGACAGCGAAATGAAAAACTGTTTTTT.

In its sample, this clonotype was seen a few times. The rearrangement joins TRBV7-9 to TRBJ2-2, with a tentative D call TRBD1 (5 bases). The CDR3 spans 19 residues. Germline V gives CDR1 SEHNR, CDR2 FQNEAQ (reference sequence). Trimming removed 6 bases at V and 0 bases at J, with 23 bases between. In DNA form, the CDR3 reads TGTGCCAGCAGTAGGGGTCTATTAGGCGACGACGCGAACACCGGGGAGCTGTTTTTT. It translates to CASSRGLLGDDANTGELFF.

This clonotype came up many times. V is TRBV19 and J is TRBJ2-5, with 8 bases fitting TRBD1. The CDR3 runs 15 residues. With V trimmed by 11 bases and J by 8 bases, 19 bases remained unmatched. The germline gives CDR1 LNHDA, CDR2 SQIVND (reference sequence). Written as DNA, the CDR3 is TGTGCCTCAACGGATGGCAGGGGGCGAGGGGATACCCAGTACTTC. Protein: CASTDGRGRGDTQYF.

There are many counts of this clonotype. The chain recombines TRBV30 with TRBJ2-7, with D maybe TRBD2 (6 bases). Per germline, CDR1 GTSNPN and CDR2 SVGIG (reference sequence). The CDR3 contains 13 residues. V lost 4 bases to trimming and J lost 7 bases, with 17 bases between them. The CDR3 sequence is CAWIGLRTGEQYF. CDR3 nucleotides: TGTGCCTGGATTGGACTACGAACAGGAGAGCAGTACTTC.

The chain recombines TRBV10-3 with TRBJ2-1, with a possible D match to TRBD2 (6 bases). The CDR3 spans 15 residues. V dropped 11 bases and J dropped 2 bases, with 19 bases sitting between them. Germline V gene sequence: CDR1 ENHRY, CDR2 SYGVKD. CDR3: CAALRNSGAYNEQFF. The CDR3 region has the DNA TGTGCCGCCCTCCGAAATAGCGGAGCCTACAATGAGCAGTTCTTC.

This clonotype has a count of ten or more. The rearrangement uses TRBV6-1 and TRBJ2-5, with D tentatively TRBD1 or TRBD2 (5 bases each). V lost 6 bases to trimming and J lost 5 bases, with 13 bases between them. The CDR3 extends over 13 amino acids. Per the germline V gene, CDR1 is MNHNS and CDR2 is SASEGT. DNA for the CDR3: TGTGCCAGCAGCCAAGGGACCCGCGAGACCCAGTACTTC. Translating it yields CASSQGTRETQYF.

This clonotype was recorded many times. CDR3 DNA: TGTGCCAGCAGTTACTCAGGGGCAGACCAAGAGACCCAGTACTTC. It is translated as CASSYSGADQETQYF. The chain recombines TRBV6-2 or TRBV6-3 with TRBJ2-5; D perhaps matches TRBD1 (5 bases). V was trimmed by 0 bases and J by 0 bases, leaving 8 bases between them. From germline, CDR1 is MNHEY and CDR2 SVGEGT. CDR3 length: 15 residues.

This clonotype was seen ten or more times. The gene calls are TRBV20-1 and TRBJ1-1, with TRBD1 matching 9 bases. The CDR3 has 15 amino acids. V was clipped by 0 bases and J by 3 bases; unmatched bases: 5. Germline V gene sequence: CDR1 DFQATT, CDR2 SNEGSKA (reference sequence). The chain's CDR3 is CSARDPDRGDTEAFF. The CDR3 DNA sequence: TGCAGTGCTAGAGATCCCGACAGGGGGGACACTGAAGCTTTCTTT.

This clonotype occurred a few times. The J gene is TRBJ1-1, the V gene TRBV4-2; 7 bases line up with TRBD1. The CDR3 contains 17 residues. Germline CDR1 LGHNA, CDR2 YNFKEQ. Trimming removed 2 bases from V and 2 bases from J; junction bases left unmatched: 11. This chain's CDR3 is CASSQPYSGTENTEAFF. CDR3 in DNA: TGTGCCAGCAGCCAACCCTACTCCGGGACAGAAAACACTGAAGCTTTCTTT.

This clonotype has more than one count but fewer than ten. The chain recombines TRBV9 with TRBJ2-5; D possibly corresponds to TRBD1 (7 bases). CDR1 is SGDLS, CDR2 YYNGEE, per germline. Trimming pared 1 base from V and 5 bases from J, leaving 15 bases between. CDR3 size: 15 residues. The CDR3 sequence is CASSVKQGGVETQYF. The CDR3 DNA reads TGTGCCAGCAGCGTAAAGCAGGGGGGCGTGGAGACCCAGTACTTC.

This clonotype has more than one count but fewer than ten. This may be a read error: a much more frequent sequence differs by one nucleotide. The genes are TRBV6-2 or TRBV6-3 and TRBJ2-2; no definite D call. The CDR3 sequence is 13 residues long. Germline V gene lookup returns CDR1 MNHEY and CDR2 SVGEGT. V lost 2 bases, J lost 3 bases, and 4 bases lay in between. The CDR3 loop reads CASSYAYTGELFF. The CDR3 DNA is TGTGCCAGCAGTTACGCCTACACCGGGGAGCTGTTTTTT.

The sample holds one count of this clonotype. The chain is built from TRBV6-1 and TRBJ1-5, with D tentatively TRBD1 (6 bases). V lost 5 bases and J lost 0, with 29 bases in between. Germline loops: CDR1 MNHNS, CDR2 SASEGT. This CDR3 has 21 residues. The CDR3 DNA reads TGTGCCAGCAGTCGAGTGACCGTCGGGACAAAACTAAAATATAGCAATCAGCCCCAGCATTTT. Translating gives CASSRVTVGTKLKYSNQPQHF.

This chain connects TRBV5-1 to TRBJ2-2, with 10 bases identical to TRBD1. The CDR3 has 17 amino acids. With 5 bases clipped from V and 6 bases from J, the junction kept 13 bases outside the gene matches. Germline-derived CDR1 and CDR2 are SGHRS and YFSETQ. This CDR3 reads CASSQPPGQGFSGELFF. CDR3 nucleotides: TGCGCCAGCAGTCAACCACCGGGACAGGGGTTCTCCGGGGAGCTGTTTTTT.

The rearrangement links TRBV14 to TRBJ2-7; TRBD2 aligns across 10 bases. The CDR3 is made up of 17 amino acids. CDR1 SGHDN and CDR2 FVKESK come from the germline V gene. V shed 0 bases and J 5 bases; nucleotides not matched to a gene: 10. This CDR3 reads CASSQDRAGGAQDEQYF. The CDR3 DNA reads TGTGCCAGCAGCCAAGATCGAGCGGGGGGGGCCCAAGACGAGCAGTACTTC.

This clonotype was recorded at least ten times. The J gene is TRBJ1-6, the V gene TRBV5-5; D not certain. This CDR3 is built from 15 residues. Germline CDR1 and CDR2: SGHKS and YYEKEE (reference sequence). Trimming pared 3 bases from V and 0 bases from J, leaving 7 bases between. The CDR3 region has the DNA TGTGCCAGCAGCTCGTTGAGCTCCTATAATTCACCCCTCCACTTT. This encodes CASSSLSSYNSPLHF.

The chain combines TRBV28 with TRBJ2-1; unclear D gene. The V end lost 1 base, the J end lost 5 bases, and 3 bases lay between the germline ends. The CDR3 is 12 residues long. CDR1 and CDR2 (germline): MDHEN, SYDVKM. CDR3 region: CASSLSDNEQFF. For the CDR3, the DNA is TGTGCCAGCAGTTTATCTGACAATGAGCAGTTCTTC.

The chain employs TRBV29-1 and TRBJ1-1; TRBD1 matches 8 bases. This CDR3 is 11 amino acids long. Germline CDR1 SQVTM, CDR2 ANQGSEA. Unmatched junction bases numbered 9, after V lost 7 bases and J lost 11 bases. The CDR3 region is CSAVSGGSAFF. The CDR3 DNA is TGCAGCGCCGTTTCAGGGGGCTCGGCTTTCTTT.

This clonotype was counted at least ten times. V and J are TRBV9 and TRBJ2-7; the match to TRBD2 covers 11 bases. The CDR3 extends over 14 amino acids. V lost 2 bases and J lost 5; bases outside the gene matches: 3. Germline V CDR1 and CDR2: SGDLS, YYNGEE. CDR3 DNA: TGTGCCAGCAGCGTGAGTAGCGGGAGGGACGAGCAGTACTTC. Translated, it gives CASSVSSGRDEQYF.

As for this clonotype: Being one base from a much bigger clone, this may be a read error. The chain joins TRBV2 to TRBJ1-2; D remains ambiguous. Trimming took off 6 bases at V and 13 bases at J, with 24 bases between the two ends. Germline CDR1 SNHLY, CDR2 FYNNEI. CDR3 length: 14 residues. CDR3 nucleotide sequence: TGTGCCAGCAGCAGAGAAGCAGACCTCGTGAGCGGCACCTTC. Protein: CASSREADLVSGTF.

This rearrangement joins TRBV4-1 to TRBJ1-2; no reliable D call. The CDR3 is 16 residues long. The V and J ends lost 2 bases and 0 bases respectively, with 13 bases between them. Germline V gene data show CDR1 as MGHRA and CDR2 as YSYEKL. In nucleotides, the CDR3 is TGCGCCAGCAGCCAATCACCGGCGTCCTCTAACTATGGCTACACCTTC. This codes for CASSQSPASSNYGYTF.

This clonotype has just a few counts. The chain joins TRBV18 to TRBJ1-1; D gene uncertain. From germline, CDR1 is KGHSH and CDR2 LQKENI. The CDR3 is 15 amino acids. The germline V and J ends were trimmed by 2 bases and 1 base, with 11 bases remaining between them. The CDR3 nucleotides are TGTGCCAGCTCACCAGATGACAAACGGAACACTGAAGCTTTCTTT. Amino acids: CASSPDDKRNTEAFF.

This clonotype was observed at least ten times. The chain recombines TRBV10-3 with TRBJ2-7; 9 bases fit TRBD2. Germline CDR1 reads ENHRY; CDR2 reads SYGVKD. V shed 7 bases and J 5 bases; nucleotides not matched to a gene: 6. The CDR3 length is 13 residues. CDR3 sequence reads: CAIKPSGMDEQYF. CDR3 nucleotide sequence: TGTGCCATCAAGCCTAGCGGGATGGACGAGCAGTACTTC.

In its sample, this clonotype was seen many times. The chain carries TRBV28 and TRBJ2-7; TRBD2 aligns across 10 bases. The CDR3 totals 17 residues. Trimming cost V 5 bases and J 0 bases; bases outside gene matches: 10. CDR1 is MDHEN and CDR2 is SYDVKM in the germline V gene. CDR3 sequence reads: CASSQDSGRYPSYEQYF. Here the CDR3 DNA reads TGTGCCAGCAGTCAAGATAGCGGGAGGTACCCCTCCTACGAGCAGTACTTC. Filled out from reference TRBV28 and TRBJ2-7, the complete variable domain reads DVKVTQSSRYLVKRTGEKVFLECVQDMDHENMFWYRQDPGLGLRLIYFSYDVKMKEKGDIPEGYSVSREKKERFSLILESASTNQTSMYLCASSQDSGRYPSYEQYFGPGTRLTVT.

Here the CDR3 reads CASSFGAGATNEQYF. In nucleotides, the CDR3 is TGTGCCAGCAGCTTCGGAGCGGGAGCAACTAACGAGCAGTACTTC. The chain couples TRBV5-8 to TRBJ2-7; 8 nucleotides line up with TRBD2. V gave up 2 bases and J gave up 5 bases; unmatched junction bases: 9. CDR1 is SGHTS, CDR2 YDEGEE, per germline. This CDR3 has 15 amino acids.

This clonotype was detected many times. The chain employs TRBV7-9 and TRBJ1-2, with D possibly TRBD1 on 5 matching bases. V was shortened by 3 bases and J by 6 bases, with 14 bases between the two germline ends. Germline lookup yields CDR1 SEHNR and CDR2 FQNEAQ (reference sequence). CDR3 length: 14 residues. The CDR3 here is CASSFTGSVHGYTF. The CDR3 coding sequence is TGTGCCAGCAGCTTTACAGGCTCAGTGCATGGCTACACCTTC.